Shown below are 13 T cell receptor beta chains from a single sample sequenced in a study of blood T cell repertoires in COVID-19. This table comes from immunoSEQ multiplex PCR, and its TCRdb copy is limited to in-frame clones, with some not included. The data contain 120,000 to 150,000 clones, around four fifths of them singletons. Sequencing was performed on peripheral blood. The source is a human donor in a cohort sampled during active COVID-19.

The chain has TRBV14 and TRBJ2-2; 9 positions match TRBD2. After removal of 6 bases from V and 6 bases from J, the junction contained 8 bases not matched to a gene. The CDR3 totals 15 residues. Germline V gene sequence: CDR1 SGHDN, CDR2 FVKESK. The CDR3 loop reads CASSRLAVRPGELFF. The CDR3 DNA reads as TGTGCCAGCAGTCGACTAGCGGTCCGCCCCGGGGAGCTGTTTTTT.

The V gene is TRBV19, the J gene TRBJ1-2; 9 nucleotides align to TRBD1. The ends lost 6 bases at V and 7 bases at J; junction bases unmatched: 6. The CDR3 covers 13 residues. Looked up from germline, CDR1 is LNHDA and CDR2 is SQIVND (reference sequence). This CDR3 is CASSYGQGTGYTF. DNA of the CDR3: TGTGCCAGTAGCTATGGACAGGGGACTGGCTACACCTTC.

The rearrangement links TRBV7-8 to TRBJ2-2; 9 positions agree with TRBD1. With V trimmed by 5 bases and J by 4 bases, 8 bases remained unmatched. CDR3 length equals 16 residues. CDR1 is SGHVS and CDR2 is FQNEAQ in the germline V gene. CDR3 DNA sequence: TGTGCCAGCAGCCCGGCGCGGGACAGGGTCACCGGGGAGCTGTTTTTT. Amino acids: CASSPARDRVTGELFF.

The V and J genes are TRBV15 and TRBJ2-7; D unresolved. The germline V gene encodes CDR1 LNHNV and CDR2 YYDKDF (reference sequence). This CDR3 comprises 13 residues. V was clipped by 3 bases and J by 6 bases, with 12 bases between them. CDR3 amino acids: CATSSALEREQYV. The CDR3, as DNA: TGTGCCACCAGCAGTGCCCTAGAGCGCGAGCAGTACGTC.

This clone has a handful of counts. The rearrangement joins TRBV15 to TRBJ1-3; D might be TRBD1 (5 bases). Germline CDR1 is LNHNV and CDR2 is YYDKDF (reference sequence). The CDR3 has 18 amino acids. V lost 0 bases and J lost 0, with 15 bases in between. The CDR3 bases are TGTGCCACCAGCAGAGAAATCCGAACAGGACGCTCTGGAAACACCATATATTTT. It specifies CATSREIRTGRSGNTIYF.

The DNA of the CDR3 is TGTGCCAGCTCAGATAGGGGAGGAGAACAGCCCCAGCATTTT. Protein product: CASSDRGGEQPQHF. The V and J genes are TRBV6-5 and TRBJ1-5; the D gene is possibly TRBD1 (5 bases). CDR3 length: 14 residues. CDR1 and CDR2 from the germline V gene are MNHEY and SVGAGI. The germline V and J ends were trimmed by 8 bases and 7 bases, with 18 bases remaining between them.

CDR3 nucleotides: TGTGCCACCTCCCCGGAGTGGGTAGGAAACACCATATATTTT. Its translation is CATSPEWVGNTIYF. V usage is TRBV6-5 and J usage is TRBJ1-3, with D unclear. CDR1 and CDR2 from the germline V gene are MNHEY and SVGAGI. The CDR3 spans 14 residues. The V end was cut by 10 bases, the J end by 4 bases, with 17 bases between.

The rearrangement uses TRBV5-5 and TRBJ2-7; no reliable D call. This CDR3 has 14 residues. Trimming shortened V by 4 bases and J by 1 base, and 12 bases separated the two germline ends. Germline loops: CDR1 SGHKS, CDR2 YYEKEE (reference sequence). The CDR3 nucleotides read TGTGCCAGCAGCCTGGATCCAGGTTCCTACGAGCAGTACTTC. Protein product: CASSLDPGSYEQYF.

The chain is built from TRBV7-2 and TRBJ2-7; D is perhaps TRBD2 (6 bases). Germline V gene sequence: CDR1 SGHTA, CDR2 FQGNSA. Between the trimmed V and J ends, which lost 3 bases and 2 bases, there was a span of 8 bases. There are 13 residues in the CDR3. CDR3 in DNA: TGTGCCAGCAGCTTGACTAGTACCTACGAGCAGTACTTC. Encoded protein: CASSLTSTYEQYF.

The chain carries TRBV19 and TRBJ1-1; D gene unclear. Germline lookup yields CDR1 LNHDA and CDR2 SQIVND (reference sequence). The V end was cut by 9 bases, the J end by 0 bases, with 11 bases between. The CDR3 sequence is 13 residues long. CDR3 in amino acids: CARIRGMNTEAFF. CDR3 DNA sequence: TGTGCCAGAATACGGGGTATGAACACTGAAGCTTTCTTT.

The CDR3 DNA sequence: TGTGCCAGTAGTATAGAAGGACGGGGAGAGCAGTTCTTC. Residues: CASSIEGRGEQFF. The chain recombines TRBV19 with TRBJ2-1; maybe TRBD2 (5 bases). Germline assignment: CDR1 LNHDA and CDR2 SQIVND (reference sequence). Trimming took off 0 bases at V and 10 bases at J, with 10 bases between the two ends. The CDR3 spans 13 residues.

The CDR3 protein is CASSLDGSYGYTF. CDR3 bases: TGTGCCAGCAGTCTTGACGGGAGCTATGGCTACACCTTC. V and J are TRBV6-6 and TRBJ1-2; D is uncertain. CDR1 and CDR2 from the germline V gene are MNHNY and SVGAGI (reference sequence). Trimming removed 5 bases at V and 4 bases at J, with 11 bases between. The CDR3 extends over 13 amino acids.

This chain uses TRBV2 with TRBJ2-5; 13 bases line up with TRBD2. Germline assignment: CDR1 SNHLY and CDR2 FYNNEI. CDR3 size: 14 residues. The trim removed 6 bases at V and 4 bases at J, leaving 2 bases unmatched. CDR3 nucleotide sequence: TGTGCCAGCAGCAGGACTAGCGGGGGAGAGACCCAGTACTTC. Residues: CASSRTSGGETQYF.